This T cell receptor (beta chain) was recorded in a study of OX40 agonist ivuxolimab in advanced cancers. In the study overall: Having had anti-PD-1, anti-PD-L1 or anti-CTLA-4 therapy before was allowed, and approximately 40% had some.

With regard to this clone: What it recognizes is unknown.

Study-level findings and limits: Among expanded peripheral T cells, antigen specificity went undetermined.

V dropped 4 bases and J dropped 4 bases, with 7 bases sitting between them. The germline V gene has CDR1 SGHAT and CDR2 FQDESV (reference sequence). The CDR3 is 12 amino acids. Assay: immunoSEQ multiplex PCR; the TCRdb copy retains only in-frame clones and omits some. The sample has approximately 58,000 clones; over 80% are singletons. V usage is TRBV11-1 and J usage is TRBJ2-5, with D uncertain. This receptor was identified in an adult with an advanced solid tumor such as melanoma, head and neck, liver or kidney cancer. The material was CD4+ or CD8+ T cells sorted from blood, obtained in a trial of the OX40 agonist ivuxolimab. CDR3 DNA: TGTGCCAGCAGCTCCGGACGAGAGACCCAGTACTTC. Translated, it gives CASSSGRETQYF.